These 16 T cell receptor beta chains came from one sample sequenced in a study of T-cell memory formation after mild COVID-19. TCRdb re-called the 5' RACE reads through MiXCR, storing one row per CDR3 protein. The sample has fewer than 600,000 distinct CDR3 sequences, about 22% seen once; the top ten hold approximately 8.4%. Sequenced material: PBMCs or a T cell subset sorted from them (not recorded which). The receptors shown here come from an adult woman who had mild COVID-19 (a few samples of this study predate the infection). Cell type and time point are not known.

The table lists this clonotype with a few counts. This rearrangement joins TRBV10-3 to TRBJ2-2; D gene unclear. Germline loops: CDR1 ENHRY, CDR2 SYGVKD. The ends were cut back, 3 bases at V and 2 bases at J, with 7 bases in the middle. This CDR3 region has 14 residues. CDR3: CAISDSPNTGELFF. DNA of the CDR3: TGTGCCATCAGTGACTCACCAAACACCGGGGAGCTGTTTTTT.

This clonotype has more than one count but fewer than ten. The gene calls are TRBV30 and TRBJ1-5, with 9 bases identical to TRBD1. Germline assignment: CDR1 GTSNPN and CDR2 SVGIG (reference sequence). The CDR3 is made up of 13 amino acids. With 5 bases clipped from V and 5 bases from J, the junction kept 4 bases outside the gene matches. The CDR3 DNA is TGTGCCTGGGAGAGGGACAGGGATCAGCCCCAGCATTTT. It is translated as CAWERDRDQPQHF.

The chain has TRBV7-2 and TRBJ2-1; 9 bases agree with TRBD2. V trimming: 5 bases; J trimming: 7 bases; junction bases outside the gene matches: 9. The germline gives CDR1 SGHTA, CDR2 FQGNSA. The CDR3 totals 15 residues. The CDR3 sequence is CASSAPSGIRNEQFF. The CDR3 nucleotides are TGTGCCAGCAGCGCCCCTAGCGGGATCAGGAATGAGCAGTTCTTC. Full variable domain (remainder filled in from reference TRBV7-2 and TRBJ2-1): GAGVSQSPSNKVTEKGKDVELRCDPISGHTALYWYRQSLGQGLEFLIYFQGNSAPDKSGLPSDRFSAERTGGSVSTLTIQRTQQEDSAVYLCASSAPSGIRNEQFFGPGTRLTVL.

V is TRBV12-3 or TRBV12-4 and J is TRBJ2-3; 7 positions agree with TRBD2. The CDR3 runs 16 residues. With V trimmed by 2 bases and J by 6 bases, 11 bases remained unmatched. CDR3 DNA: TGTGCCAGCAGTTTAACCGGACTAGTAGGTGTGGATACGCAGTATTTT. It yields the protein CASSLTGLVGVDTQYF.

V gene TRBV12-3 or TRBV12-4 combines with J gene TRBJ1-6; no clear D gene. CDR3 length: 17 residues. Trimming cost V 5 bases and J 1 base, with 15 bases left between them. The CDR3 DNA reads as TGTGCCAGCAGTACCGGGCCTAGGACTTCCTATAATTCACCCCTCCACTTT. Protein sequence: CASSTGPRTSYNSPLHF.

There are a few counts of this clonotype. The chain carries TRBV20-1 and TRBJ2-3; 7 nucleotides line up with TRBD1. The germline V gene has CDR1 DFQATT and CDR2 SNEGSKA (reference sequence). The CDR3 length is 15 residues. The V gene end was trimmed by 1 base and the J gene end by 4 bases; junction bases not matched to a gene: 8. The CDR3 DNA follows: TGCAGTGCTAGAGCCCAGGGGGTTCGGGCAGATACGCAGTATTTT. It is translated as CSARAQGVRADTQYF.

This clonotype was counted a few times. The chain has TRBV5-1 and TRBJ2-3, with a tentative D call TRBD1 (5 bases). There are 17 residues in the CDR3. The germline V gene encodes CDR1 SGHRS and CDR2 YFSETQ. V lost 3 bases and J lost 1, with 18 bases in between. This CDR3 is CASSSLTGTQGTDTQYF. In DNA, the CDR3 is TGCGCCAGCAGCTCTCTTACAGGAACTCAGGGCACAGATACGCAGTATTTT.

The sample holds a few counts of this clonotype. The V call is TRBV4-2, the J call TRBJ1-4; D not resolved. Looked up from germline, CDR1 is LGHNA and CDR2 is YNFKEQ. Trimming cost V 2 bases and J 6 bases, with 19 bases left between them. CDR3 length equals 17 residues. The CDR3 spells CASSQPFLRKQYEKLFF. In nucleotides, the CDR3 is TGTGCCAGCAGCCAACCCTTCTTGCGCAAGCAGTATGAAAAACTGTTTTTT.

This clonotype was seen only once. J is TRBJ2-7 and V is TRBV20-1, with D maybe TRBD2 (6 bases). Germline CDR1 reads DFQATT; CDR2 reads SNEGSKA (reference sequence). With 3 bases removed from V and 3 bases from J, the gap between germline ends came to 9 bases. The CDR3 loop spans 12 amino acids. In nucleotides, the CDR3 is TGCAGTGCTAGGGGTAGCGGCTACGAGCAGTACTTC. Its protein is CSARGSGYEQYF.

The rearrangement uses TRBV20-1 and TRBJ1-3, with D maybe TRBD1 (5 bases). The CDR3 loop spans 16 amino acids. Trimming shortened V by 0 bases and J by 4 bases, and 16 bases separated the two germline ends. Germline-derived CDR1 and CDR2 are DFQATT and SNEGSKA (reference sequence). The CDR3 is CSARDPPGSSGNTIYF. In DNA form, the CDR3 reads TGCAGTGCTAGAGATCCCCCAGGGTCATCCGGAAACACCATATATTTT.

This chain joins TRBV6-5 and TRBJ2-1; D possibly corresponds to TRBD2 (6 bases). Germline V gene sequence: CDR1 MNHEY, CDR2 SVGAGI. The CDR3 extends over 14 amino acids. Deletions cut 11 bases from V and 1 base from J, with 15 bases between. CDR3 DNA sequence: TGTGCCTTGAGGAGGGTCGGATCCTACAATGAGCAGTTCTTC. This codes for CALRRVGSYNEQFF.

This clonotype has more than one count but fewer than ten. The V call is TRBV30, the J call TRBJ1-2; D is unresolved. The ends were cut back, 1 base at V and 1 base at J, with 10 bases in the middle. Per germline, CDR1 GTSNPN and CDR2 SVGIG (reference sequence). The CDR3 has 14 amino acids. The CDR3 nucleotides read TGTGCCTGGAGTGGGCGAGGGAATAACTATGGCTACACCTTC. Translated, it gives CAWSGRGNNYGYTF.

The rearrangement joins TRBV15 to TRBJ1-1, with D perhaps matching TRBD1 (5 bases). Germline CDR1 LNHNV, CDR2 YYDKDF (reference sequence). Trimming stripped 5 bases from V and 10 bases from J, with 23 bases between. CDR3 length equals 15 residues. CDR3 coding DNA: TGTGCCACCAGCGCGTTTCGGGGGGACGCGCGGGGAGCTTTCTTT. It is translated as CATSAFRGDARGAFF.

This clonotype has only a few counts. The CDR3 spells CASSLGAGGATKNIQYF. The CDR3 DNA is TGTGCCAGCAGTTTGGGGGCCGGGGGGGCGACCAAAAACATTCAGTACTTC. The rearrangement uses TRBV7-2 and TRBJ2-4, with 8 bases identical to TRBD2. The CDR3 runs to 17 residues. With V trimmed by 6 bases and J by 2 bases, 12 bases remained unmatched. CDR1 and CDR2 from the germline V gene are SGHTA and FQGNSA.

This sequence joins TRBV4-2 and TRBJ2-7, with TRBD2 matching over 10 bases. Germline V gene sequence: CDR1 LGHNA, CDR2 YNFKEQ. The junction had 7 bases not matched to a gene; V was cut back by 6 bases and J by 2 bases. CDR3 size: 15 residues. As DNA, the CDR3 is TGTGCCAGCAGACTATCAGGACTAGCGGCCTACGAGCAGTACTTC. Protein sequence: CASRLSGLAAYEQYF.

V usage is TRBV7-2 and J usage is TRBJ2-3; 15 positions agree with TRBD2. Germline lookup yields CDR1 SGHTA and CDR2 FQGNSA. The length of the CDR3 is 18 residues. With V trimmed by 5 bases and J by 0 bases, 6 bases remained unmatched. The CDR3 DNA follows: TGTGCCAGCAGCGGACTAGCGGGAGGGCTCTCGAGCACAGATACGCAGTATTTT. Encoded protein: CASSGLAGGLSSTDTQYF.